This T cell receptor (beta chain) came from a study of technical replicates of blood from several donors (dated by TCRdb to 2016 to 2017). Remarks on this clone: What antigen it recognizes has not been identified. One base away there is no much larger clone; base qualities are not given.

The library was produced with the immunoSEQ multiplex PCR assay. TCRdb retrieved this table from immuneACCESS and kept in-frame rearrangements only. Not all clones are present; in checked studies, unresolved V genes account for under half, and no reason is known for the remainder. The sample includes about 62,000 clones, with 85% to 90% observed a single time. More than 4% of the sample lies in the top ten. CDR1 SGHTA and CDR2 FQGNSA were looked up in the germline V gene. Cut back by 1 base and 4 bases, the V and J ends lie 11 bases apart. From the cysteine through the phenylalanine, the CDR3 covers 15 amino acids. This entry keeps only the CDR3 DNA: 45 bases, framed from base 1.

The receptor comes from a human donor in good health. Some clones in this sample may be carry-over from other donors' samples. The sequenced material came from PBMCs. The receptor chain draws on TRBV7-2 and TRBJ1-3, with the D gene uncertain. The CDR3 amino acid sequence is: CASSLDEASGNTIYF. The DNA sequence follows: TGTGCCAGCAGCTTAGATGAGGCCTCAGGAAACACCATATATTTT.